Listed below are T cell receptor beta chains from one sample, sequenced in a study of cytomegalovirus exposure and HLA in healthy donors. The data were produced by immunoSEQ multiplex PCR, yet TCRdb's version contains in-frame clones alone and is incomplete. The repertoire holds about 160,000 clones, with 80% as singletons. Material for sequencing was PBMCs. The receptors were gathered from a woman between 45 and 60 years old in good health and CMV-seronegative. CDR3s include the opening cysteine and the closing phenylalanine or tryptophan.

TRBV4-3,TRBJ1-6,CASSQVRVINSPLHF
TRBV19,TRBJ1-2,CASGRGQRIYGYTF
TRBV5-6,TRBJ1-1,CASSPQGTEAFF
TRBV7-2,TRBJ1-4,CASSFNREEKLFF
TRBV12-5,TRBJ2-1,CASGLNAGDNEQFF
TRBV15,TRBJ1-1,CATSREVRNTEAFF
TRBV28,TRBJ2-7,CASHEGTGTYEQYF
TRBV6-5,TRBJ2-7,CASTSGQKYEQYF
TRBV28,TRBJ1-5,CASRPEGQGGNQPQHF
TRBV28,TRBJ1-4,CASSLTGSTGKLFF
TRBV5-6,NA,CASSLGLYEQYF
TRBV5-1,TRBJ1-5,CASSLGDSGINQPQHF
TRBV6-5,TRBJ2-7,CASSQDRERQYF
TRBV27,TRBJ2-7,CASSATGGPYEQYF
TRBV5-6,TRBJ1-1,CASSFWKSQETNTEAFF
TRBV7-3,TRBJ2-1,CASSPLRPARDNEQFF
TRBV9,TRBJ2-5,CASSVGPGGGGETQYF
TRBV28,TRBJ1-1,CASSPRDRANTEAFF
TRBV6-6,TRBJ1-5,CASSRDRVNQPQHF
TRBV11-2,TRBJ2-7,CASSAIGGHEQYF
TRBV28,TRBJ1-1,CASSFRQGANTEAFF
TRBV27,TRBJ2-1,CASSSLTGGADNEQFF